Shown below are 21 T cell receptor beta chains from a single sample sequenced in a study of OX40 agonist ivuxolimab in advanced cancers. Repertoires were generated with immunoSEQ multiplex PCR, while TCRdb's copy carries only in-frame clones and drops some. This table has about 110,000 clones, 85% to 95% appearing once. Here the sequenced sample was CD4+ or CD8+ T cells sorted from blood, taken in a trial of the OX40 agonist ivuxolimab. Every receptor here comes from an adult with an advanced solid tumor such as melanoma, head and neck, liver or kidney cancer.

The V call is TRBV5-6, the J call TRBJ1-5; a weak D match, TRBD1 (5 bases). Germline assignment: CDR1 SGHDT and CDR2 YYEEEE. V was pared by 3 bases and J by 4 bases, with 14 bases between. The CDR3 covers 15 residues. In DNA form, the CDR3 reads TGTGCCAGCAGCTGGGCCGGGACGGGGAATCAGCCCCAGCATTTT. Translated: CASSWAGTGNQPQHF.

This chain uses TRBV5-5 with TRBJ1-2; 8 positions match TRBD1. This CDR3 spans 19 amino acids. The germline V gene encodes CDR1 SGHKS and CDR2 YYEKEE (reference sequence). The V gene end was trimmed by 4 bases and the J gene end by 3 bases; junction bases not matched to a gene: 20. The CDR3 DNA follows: TGTGCCAGCAGCCTCTCCCCTACAACCGGGACAGGTGATTACTATGGCTACACCTTC. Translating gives CASSLSPTTGTGDYYGYTF.

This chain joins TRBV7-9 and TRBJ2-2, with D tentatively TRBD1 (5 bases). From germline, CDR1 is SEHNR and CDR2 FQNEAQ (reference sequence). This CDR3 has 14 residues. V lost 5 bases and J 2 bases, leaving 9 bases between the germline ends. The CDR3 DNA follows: TGTGCCAGCAGCCGAGACAGAAACACCGGGGAGCTGTTTTTT. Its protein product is CASSRDRNTGELFF.

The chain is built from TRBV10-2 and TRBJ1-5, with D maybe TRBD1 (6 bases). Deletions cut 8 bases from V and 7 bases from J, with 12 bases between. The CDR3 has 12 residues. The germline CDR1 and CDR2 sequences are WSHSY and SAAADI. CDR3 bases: TGCGCCAGCGCTGCAGGGGACCAGCCCCAGCATTTT. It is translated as CASAAGDQPQHF.

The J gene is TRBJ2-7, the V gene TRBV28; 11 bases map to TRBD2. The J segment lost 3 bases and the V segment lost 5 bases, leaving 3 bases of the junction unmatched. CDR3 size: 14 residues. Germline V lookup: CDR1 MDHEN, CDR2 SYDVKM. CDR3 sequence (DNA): TGTGCCAGCAGTGGGACTAGCGGATTCTACGAGCAGTACTTC. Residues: CASSGTSGFYEQYF.

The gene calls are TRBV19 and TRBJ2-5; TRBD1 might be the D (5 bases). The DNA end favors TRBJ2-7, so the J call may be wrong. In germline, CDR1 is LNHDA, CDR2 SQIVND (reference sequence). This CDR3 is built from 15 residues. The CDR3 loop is CASSTLLGPFYEQYF. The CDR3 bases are TGTGCCAGTAGTACCCTTCTGGGGCCATTCTACGAGCAGTACTTC.

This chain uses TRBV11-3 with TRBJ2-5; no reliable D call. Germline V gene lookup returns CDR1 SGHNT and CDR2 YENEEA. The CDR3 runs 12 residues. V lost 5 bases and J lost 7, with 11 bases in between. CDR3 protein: CASSTRPGTQYF. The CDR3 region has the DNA TGTGCCAGCAGCACGCGCCCAGGGACCCAGTACTTC.

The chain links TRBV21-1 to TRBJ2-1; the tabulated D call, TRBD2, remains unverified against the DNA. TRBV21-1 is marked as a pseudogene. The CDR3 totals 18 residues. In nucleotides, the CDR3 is TGTGCCAGCAGCAAGTTCCCGGAGGGGCGGGAGGGCCGGAATGAGCAGTTCTTC. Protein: CASSKFPEGREGRNEQFF.

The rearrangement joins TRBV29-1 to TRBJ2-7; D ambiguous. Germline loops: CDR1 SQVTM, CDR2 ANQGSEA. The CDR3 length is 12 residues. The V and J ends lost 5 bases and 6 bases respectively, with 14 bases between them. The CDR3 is CSVLIPPREQYF. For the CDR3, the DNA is TGCAGCGTTCTTATACCACCGCGCGAGCAGTACTTC.

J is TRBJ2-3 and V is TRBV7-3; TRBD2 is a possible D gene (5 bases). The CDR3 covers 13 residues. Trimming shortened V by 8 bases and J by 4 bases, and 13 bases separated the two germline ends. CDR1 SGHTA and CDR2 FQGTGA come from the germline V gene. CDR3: CASGGARADTQYF. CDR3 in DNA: TGTGCCAGCGGAGGAGCGAGGGCAGATACGCAGTATTTT.

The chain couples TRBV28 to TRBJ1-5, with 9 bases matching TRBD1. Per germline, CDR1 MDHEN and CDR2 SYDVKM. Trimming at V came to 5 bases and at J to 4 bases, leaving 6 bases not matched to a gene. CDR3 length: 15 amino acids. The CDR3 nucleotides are TGTGCCAGCAGTACGGGACAGGGTAATAATCAGCCCCAGCATTTT. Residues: CASSTGQGNNQPQHF.

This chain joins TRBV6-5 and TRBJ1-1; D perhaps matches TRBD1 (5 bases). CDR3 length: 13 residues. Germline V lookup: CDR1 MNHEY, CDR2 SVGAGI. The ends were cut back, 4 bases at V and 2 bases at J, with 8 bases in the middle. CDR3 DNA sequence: TGTGCCAGCAGTTTTGGGGGAAACACTGAAGCTTTCTTT. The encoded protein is CASSFGGNTEAFF.

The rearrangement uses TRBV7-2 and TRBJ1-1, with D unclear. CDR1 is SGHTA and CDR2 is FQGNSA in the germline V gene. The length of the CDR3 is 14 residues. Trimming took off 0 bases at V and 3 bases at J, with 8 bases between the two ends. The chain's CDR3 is CASSLAAVDTEAFF. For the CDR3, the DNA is TGTGCCAGCAGCTTAGCGGCAGTGGACACTGAAGCTTTCTTT.

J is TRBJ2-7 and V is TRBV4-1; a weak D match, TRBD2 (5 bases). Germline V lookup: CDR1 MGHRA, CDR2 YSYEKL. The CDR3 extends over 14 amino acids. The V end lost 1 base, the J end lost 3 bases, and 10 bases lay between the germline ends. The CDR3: CASSQARASYEQYF. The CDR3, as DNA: TGCGCCAGCAGCCAAGCGAGGGCCAGCTACGAGCAGTACTTC.

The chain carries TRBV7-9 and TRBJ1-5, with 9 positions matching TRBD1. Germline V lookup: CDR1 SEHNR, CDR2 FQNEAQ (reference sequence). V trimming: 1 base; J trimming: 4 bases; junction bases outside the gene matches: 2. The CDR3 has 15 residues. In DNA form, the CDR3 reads TGTGCCAGCAGCTTAGGGACAGGGGCTAATCAGCCCCAGCATTTT. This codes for CASSLGTGANQPQHF.

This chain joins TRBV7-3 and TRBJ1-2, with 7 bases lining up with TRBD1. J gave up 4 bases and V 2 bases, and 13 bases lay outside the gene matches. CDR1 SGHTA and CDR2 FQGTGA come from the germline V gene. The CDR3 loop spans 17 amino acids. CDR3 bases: TGTGCCAGCAGCTTAGACGAGACGACAGGGTTCATCTATGGCTACACCTTC. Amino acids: CASSLDETTGFIYGYTF.

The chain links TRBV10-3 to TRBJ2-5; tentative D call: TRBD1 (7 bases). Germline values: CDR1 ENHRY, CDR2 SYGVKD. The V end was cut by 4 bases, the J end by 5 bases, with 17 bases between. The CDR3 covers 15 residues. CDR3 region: CAISAAGQRGETQYF. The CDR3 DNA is TGTGCCATCAGTGCCGCGGGACAGAGGGGTGAGACCCAGTACTTC.

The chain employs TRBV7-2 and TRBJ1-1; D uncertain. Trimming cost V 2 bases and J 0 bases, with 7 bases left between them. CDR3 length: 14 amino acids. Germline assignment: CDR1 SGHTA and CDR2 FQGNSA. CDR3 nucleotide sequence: TGTGCCAGCAGCTTAACAGAATTGAACACTGAAGCTTTCTTT. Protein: CASSLTELNTEAFF.

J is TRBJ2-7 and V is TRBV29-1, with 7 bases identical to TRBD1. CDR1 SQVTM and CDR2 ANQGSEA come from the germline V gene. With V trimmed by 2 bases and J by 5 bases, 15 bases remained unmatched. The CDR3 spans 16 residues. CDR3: CSVEFTARQGGNEQYF. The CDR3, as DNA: TGCAGCGTTGAATTCACCGCACGACAGGGTGGGAACGAGCAGTACTTC.

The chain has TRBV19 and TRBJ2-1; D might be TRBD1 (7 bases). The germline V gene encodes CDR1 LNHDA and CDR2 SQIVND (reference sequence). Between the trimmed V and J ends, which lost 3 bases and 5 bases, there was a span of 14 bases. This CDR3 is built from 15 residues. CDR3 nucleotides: TGTGCCAGTAGTATCAACAGGGGAGGCAACAATGAGCAGTTCTTC. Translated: CASSINRGGNNEQFF.

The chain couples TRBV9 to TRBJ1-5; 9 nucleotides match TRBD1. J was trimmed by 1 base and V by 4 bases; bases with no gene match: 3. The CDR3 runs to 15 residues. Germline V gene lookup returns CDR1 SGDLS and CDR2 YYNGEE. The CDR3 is CASSPGTGSNQPQHF. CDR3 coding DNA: TGTGCCAGCAGCCCCGGGACAGGGAGCAATCAGCCCCAGCATTTT.